The clone carrying this T cell receptor beta chain has only one observation. These data originate in a study of shared clonotypes between healthy human individuals. Germline CDR1 MDHEN, CDR2 SYDVKM. This CDR3 has 17 amino acids. Deletions cut 3 bases from V and 0 bases from J, with 15 bases between. Only in-frame clones appear in the TCRdb table, and some are missing; sequencing was by immunoSEQ multiplex PCR. The sample has 850,000 to 1,200,000 clones, roughly 80% seen once; the top ten hold 1.4%. The sequenced sample consisted of memory CD4+ T cells sorted from blood. Stated subset: CD45RA-negative fraction. This chain connects TRBV28 to TRBJ2-4; TRBD2 might be the D (5 bases). The TCR comes from a man in his late teens or twenties in good health. The DNA of the CDR3 is TGTGCCAGCAGTTTTTTAGGTGGCAGCGGAGCCAAAAACATTCAGTACTTC. Translating it yields CASSFLGGSGAKNIQYF.